This T cell receptor beta chain is drawn from a study of CD8 T cells in Susac syndrome. CD8+ and CD4+ T cells circulating in blood were sequenced for TCR beta. Through negative isolation, CD4+ and CD8+ T cells were obtained, while TEMRA cells were enriched using FACS. This CDR3 region has 15 residues. Germline CDR1 is SGHTA and CDR2 is FQGNSA. With 2 bases removed from V and 5 bases from J, the gap between germline ends came to 15 bases. RNA amounts of roughly 0.5 to 1 ug underwent reverse transcription with random hexamers. TCR beta CDR3 was amplified by immunoSEQ multiplex PCR. This amplification extended across 54 Vbeta and 13 Jbeta segments. TCRdb redid the calling of the immunoSEQ multiplex PCR reads with MiXCR, one entry per CDR3 protein. The table has roughly 120,000 distinct CDR3 sequences, around 94% seen once.

The specimen was CD4+ T cells from PBMCs. The chain has TRBV7-2 and TRBJ1-1; D possibly corresponds to TRBD1 (6 bases). The sequence derives from a human donor in good health. CDR3 coding DNA: TGTGCCAGCAGCTTAAACAGGGAAGGGGGGACTGAAGCTTTCTTT. This sequence encodes CASSLNREGGTEAFF.